The rows below give T cell receptor beta chains drawn from one sample of a study of cytomegalovirus exposure and HLA in healthy donors. Sequencing used immunoSEQ multiplex PCR; TCRdb keeps in-frame clones, though not all of them. This sample has some 220,000 clones, with just under 85% found just once. The sample taken for sequencing was PBMCs. Source of these receptors: a woman between 40 and 55 years old in good health and CMV-seronegative. CDR3s include the opening cysteine and the closing phenylalanine or tryptophan. The D gene is left open where the match is weak. Part of the rows lack a size; the others show once, few, many or a class for expanded clones.

cdr3_aa	cdr3_nt	d_call	clone_size	v_call	j_call
CASSPQGGGYNEQFF	TGTGCCAGCAGCCCCCAGGGGGGAGGTTACAATGAGCAGTTCTTC	NA	few	TRBV7-3	TRBJ2-1
CASSVAGSTEAFF	TGTGCCAGCAGCGTTGCAGGATCCACTGAAGCTTTCTTT	NA	NA	TRBV9	TRBJ1-1
CSVEDGQESSYEQYF	TGCAGCGTTGAAGATGGACAGGAAAGCTCCTACGAGCAGTACTTC	TRBD1	NA	TRBV29-1	TRBJ2-7
CASSVNPTGSKGALHF	TGTGCCAGCAGCGTAAATCCGACAGGGTCGAAGGGCGCCCTCCACTTT	TRBD1	few	TRBV5-4	TRBJ1-6
CASSPQMPQGSNTEAFF	TGTGCCAGCAGCCCGCAGATGCCTCAGGGGAGTAACACTGAAGCTTTCTTT	NA	once	TRBV7-3	TRBJ1-1
CASSFQSSYEQYF	TGTGCCAGCAGTTTCCAGTCCTCCTACGAGCAGTACTTC	NA	NA	TRBV27	TRBJ2-7
CASSVSGITGELFF	TGTGCCAGCAGTGTTTCGGGGATCACCGGGGAGCTGTTTTTT	NA	NA	TRBV25-1	TRBJ2-2
CASSYARATDTQYF	TGTGCCAGCAGTTACGCCAGGGCCACAGATACGCAGTATTTT	NA	few	TRBV6-6	TRBJ2-3
CASRETDIEKLFF	TGTGCCAGCAGGGAGACTGATATTGAAAAACTGTTTTTT	NA	NA	TRBV2	TRBJ1-4
CASRRQSDTEAFF	TGTGCCAGCAGAAGACAGTCAGACACTGAAGCTTTCTTT	NA	NA	TRBV6-6	TRBJ1-1
CASSLAGANTGELFF	TGTGCCAGCAGTTTAGCGGGGGCGAACACCGGGGAGCTGTTTTTT	TRBD2	NA	TRBV7-3	TRBJ2-2
CASSQFRRDYGYTF	TGTGCCAGCAGCCAGTTCCGGCGGGACTATGGCTACACCTTC	NA	NA	TRBV7-6	TRBJ1-2